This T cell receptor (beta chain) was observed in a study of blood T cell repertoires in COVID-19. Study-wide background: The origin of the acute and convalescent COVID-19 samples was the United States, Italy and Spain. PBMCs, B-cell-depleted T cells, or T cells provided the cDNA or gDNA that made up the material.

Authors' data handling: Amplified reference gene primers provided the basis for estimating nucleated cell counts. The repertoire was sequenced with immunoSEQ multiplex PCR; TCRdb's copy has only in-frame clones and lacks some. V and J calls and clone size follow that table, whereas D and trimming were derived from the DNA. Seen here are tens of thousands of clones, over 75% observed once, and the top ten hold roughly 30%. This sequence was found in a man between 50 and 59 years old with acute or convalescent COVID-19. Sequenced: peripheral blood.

This CDR3 is CASSSNRETTGYTF. CDR3 bases: TGTGCCAGCAGTTCAAACCGTGAGACAACAGGCTACACCTTC. The chain links TRBV28 to TRBJ1-2; D gene uncertain. This CDR3 contains 14 residues. Trimming shortened V by 4 bases and J by 8 bases, and 17 bases separated the two germline ends. Germline loops: CDR1 MDHEN, CDR2 SYDVKM.